These 28 T cell receptor beta chains were all obtained from the same sample, sequenced in a study of identical twins. TCRdb passed the 5' RACE reads through MiXCR, listing each CDR3 protein once. The data show some 500,000 distinct CDR3 sequences, approximately 15% seen once. These data also featured in a second study, about yellow fever vaccine responses in identical twins.

Material for sequencing was CD4+ T cells sorted from blood. These receptors came from a woman between 18 and 29 years old in good health.

This chain connects TRBV11-2 to TRBJ2-1; 13 nucleotides align to TRBD2. V trimming: 5 bases; J trimming: 6 bases; junction bases outside the gene matches: 22. This CDR3 has 21 residues. Germline CDR1 is SGHAT and CDR2 is FQNNGV. The CDR3 DNA reads TGTGCCAGCAGCCCCTTCCAGGGGGGCTTTGGACTAGCGGGAGACATCAATGAGCAGTTCTTC. It is translated as CASSPFQGGFGLAGDINEQFF.

This clonotype was observed a few times. This sequence joins TRBV20-1 and TRBJ2-7, with TRBD1 matching over 7 bases. The CDR3 length is 14 residues. Trimming removed 5 bases from V and 2 bases from J; junction bases left unmatched: 9. Per the germline V gene, CDR1 is DFQATT and CDR2 is SNEGSKA (reference sequence). CDR3: CSAGPSGTAYEQYF. CDR3 coding DNA: TGCAGTGCTGGACCCTCCGGGACAGCCTACGAGCAGTACTTC.

This clonotype was counted at least ten times. The CDR3 coding sequence is TGTGCCACCAGTGAAAGACAGGATGGAAAACTGTTTTTT. It codes for CATSERQDGKLFF. The chain uses TRBV24-1 and TRBJ1-4; tentatively, D is TRBD1 (6 bases). This CDR3 contains 13 residues. Germline values: CDR1 KGHDR, CDR2 SFDVKD. V lost 4 bases and J 10 bases, leaving 12 bases between the germline ends.

The J gene is TRBJ2-1, the V gene TRBV7-3, with 8 bases identical to TRBD2. V was clipped by 5 bases and J by 10 bases; unmatched bases: 16. Germline CDR1 SGHTA, CDR2 FQGTGA. The CDR3 is 16 amino acids. CDR3 loop: CASSPTGTRIGREQFF. CDR3 bases: TGTGCCAGCAGCCCTACCGGGACTAGGATCGGAAGAGAGCAGTTCTTC.

V gene TRBV20-1 combines with J gene TRBJ2-5; TRBD2 agrees at 8 bases. This CDR3 region has 14 residues. CDR1 is DFQATT and CDR2 is SNEGSKA in the germline V gene (reference sequence). V dropped 3 bases and J dropped 2; count of bases not matched to a gene: 5. In DNA form, the CDR3 reads TGCAGTGCTAGTAGGGCTAGCGGGCAAGAGACCCAGTACTTC. Protein: CSASRASGQETQYF.

This clonotype was recorded a few times. CDR3 residues: CASSLAGWGQTYEQYF. The CDR3 coding sequence is TGTGCCAGCAGCTTAGCTGGGTGGGGACAGACCTACGAGCAGTACTTC. The V and J genes are TRBV7-9 and TRBJ2-7; 7 bases map to TRBD1. CDR3 length: 16 amino acids. V was clipped by 0 bases and J by 2 bases; unmatched bases: 7. Germline assignment: CDR1 SEHNR and CDR2 FQNEAQ (reference sequence).

J is TRBJ2-7 and V is TRBV11-2; 7 nucleotides align to TRBD2. The trim removed 0 bases at V and 3 bases at J, leaving 11 bases unmatched. Germline-derived CDR1 and CDR2 are SGHAT and FQNNGV. CDR3 length: 17 residues. The CDR3 sequence: CASSLDSPGLRVYEQYF. The CDR3 coding sequence is TGTGCCAGCAGCTTAGATTCACCGGGACTAAGGGTCTACGAGCAGTACTTC. Supplemented by reference TRBV11-2 and TRBJ2-7, the full variable domain reads EAGVAQSPRYKIIEKRQSVAFWCNPISGHATLYWYQQILGQGPKLLIQFQNNGVVDDSQLPKDRFSAERLKGVDSTLKIQPAKLEDSAVYLCASSLDSPGLRVYEQYFGPGTRLTVT.

CDR3 DNA: TGTGCCAGCTCACCCGGACAGGTTCTATCCACAGATACGCAGTATTTT. Its translation: CASSPGQVLSTDTQYF. The gene calls are TRBV18 and TRBJ2-3, with 7 bases aligning to TRBD1. Germline loops: CDR1 KGHSH, CDR2 LQKENI. The CDR3 is made up of 16 amino acids. The trim removed 3 bases at V and 2 bases at J, leaving 8 bases unmatched.

The J gene is TRBJ2-1, the V gene TRBV15; 9 bases agree with TRBD2. The germline gives CDR1 LNHNV, CDR2 YYDKDF (reference sequence). The V gene end was trimmed by 0 bases and the J gene end by 5 bases; junction bases not matched to a gene: 8. CDR3 length equals 17 residues. For the CDR3, the DNA is TGTGCCACCAGCAGAGATGCAAGGACTAGCGAACACAATGAGCAGTTCTTC. Its protein is CATSRDARTSEHNEQFF. Supplemented by reference TRBV15 and TRBJ2-1, the full variable domain reads DAMVIQNPRYQVTQFGKPVTLSCSQTLNHNVMYWYQQKSSQAPKLLFHYYDKDFNNEADTPDNFQSRRPNTSFCFLDIRSPGLGDTAMYLCATSRDARTSEHNEQFFGPGTRLTVL.

The J gene is TRBJ2-2, the V gene TRBV4-3; TRBD2 agrees at 13 bases. The CDR3 is made up of 19 amino acids. Germline CDR1 and CDR2: LGHNA and YSLEER. The V segment lost 1 base and the J segment 0 bases; nucleotides outside the gene matches: 5. The CDR3 DNA sequence: TGCGCCAGCAGCCAAGCAGGACTAGCGGGAGCCCCGAACACCGGGGAGCTGTTTTTT. Translating gives CASSQAGLAGAPNTGELFF.

This clonotype was picked up a small number of times. The gene calls are TRBV9 and TRBJ1-1, with D perhaps matching TRBD1 (5 bases). The CDR3 totals 14 residues. In germline, CDR1 is SGDLS, CDR2 YYNGEE. The ends were cut back, 3 bases at V and 4 bases at J, with 13 bases in the middle. The CDR3 coding sequence is TGTGCCAGCAGCGCCCCGGACACGGGCACTGAAGCTTTCTTT. It specifies CASSAPDTGTEAFF.

There are many counts of this clonotype. V and J are TRBV5-5 and TRBJ2-1; 9 nucleotides line up with TRBD2. CDR3 length: 16 residues. Trimming took 5 bases from V and 4 from J; bases not matched to a gene: 10. CDR1 is SGHKS, CDR2 YYEKEE, per germline (reference sequence). Written as DNA, the CDR3 is TGTGCCAGCAGTTCATTAGCGGGAGCGTTATACAATGAGCAGTTCTTC. It is translated as CASSSLAGALYNEQFF.

The chain couples TRBV25-1 to TRBJ2-1, with 12 bases aligning to TRBD2. CDR1 is MGHDK and CDR2 is SYGVNS in the germline V gene. V shed 5 bases, J shed 0 bases, and the junction held 20 bases outside the gene matches. The CDR3 totals 22 residues. CDR3 protein: CASSTLRRLAGVRTSSYNEQFF. CDR3 coding DNA: TGTGCCAGCAGTACCCTCCGGCGACTAGCGGGAGTTCGTACCAGCTCCTACAATGAGCAGTTCTTC. Supplemented by reference TRBV25-1 and TRBJ2-1, the full variable domain reads EADIYQTPRYLVIGTGKKITLECSQTMGHDKMYWYQQDPGMELHLIHYSYGVNSTEKGDLSSESTVSRIRTEHFPLTLESARPSHTSQYLCASSTLRRLAGVRTSSYNEQFFGPGTRLTVL.

The chain links TRBV28 to TRBJ2-5, with no clear D. V gave up 1 base and J gave up 2 bases, with 23 bases separating them. The CDR3 has 19 residues. Germline V gives CDR1 MDHEN, CDR2 SYDVKM. CDR3 nucleotide sequence: TGTGCCAGCAGTTTATTGGAGTCCAAGTGGCTCACGCATCAAGAGACCCAGTACTTC. It encodes CASSLLESKWLTHQETQYF.

As regards this clonotype: This may be a read error, as it is one base from a much larger clone. The chain combines TRBV5-1 with TRBJ2-7; 8 nucleotides match TRBD1. Per germline, CDR1 SGHRS and CDR2 YFSETQ. This CDR3 spans 13 amino acids. CDR3 loop: CACSVDRDYEQYF. CDR3 sequence (DNA): TGCGCCTGCAGCGTGGACAGGGACTACGAGCAGTACTTC.

This clonotype was seen a few times. The chain carries TRBV30 and TRBJ2-1, with D uncertain. The CDR3 contains 15 residues. Trimming took off 2 bases at V and 0 bases at J, with 11 bases between the two ends. Germline V lookup: CDR1 GTSNPN, CDR2 SVGIG (reference sequence). The CDR3 region has the DNA TGTGCCTGGAGTCGGAGAGGTAGCTCCTACAATGAGCAGTTCTTC. As protein: CAWSRRGSSYNEQFF.

This clonotype was recorded at least ten times. This chain uses TRBV7-6 with TRBJ2-3; 10 bases are a match to TRBD2. Germline CDR1 SGHVS, CDR2 FNYEAQ. This CDR3 region has 16 residues. The junction had 4 bases not matched to a gene; V was cut back by 4 bases and J by 0 bases. The CDR3 DNA follows: TGTGCCAGCAGCTACGGGACTAGCGTCAGCACAGATACGCAGTATTTT. This encodes CASSYGTSVSTDTQYF.

The J gene is TRBJ2-5, the V gene TRBV2; perhaps TRBD1 as D (6 bases). This CDR3 comprises 15 residues. Germline CDR1 and CDR2: SNHLY and FYNNEI. The V and J ends lost 6 bases and 2 bases respectively, with 16 bases between them. The CDR3 coding sequence is TGTGCCAGCAGCGGCCAGTCGACAGGACAAGAGACCCAGTACTTC. This gives the protein CASSGQSTGQETQYF. Full variable domain (remainder filled in from reference TRBV2 and TRBJ2-5): EPEVTQTPSHQVTQMGQEVILRCVPISNHLYFYWYRQILGQKVEFLVSFYNNEISEKSEIFDDQFSVERPDGSNFTLKIRSTKLEDSAMYFCASSGQSTGQETQYFGPGTRLLVL.

This clonotype was recorded a few times. This sequence joins TRBV20-1 and TRBJ2-5, with D hard to call. The CDR3 spans 11 residues. Germline V gives CDR1 DFQATT, CDR2 SNEGSKA (reference sequence). V was pared by 5 bases and J by 5 bases, with 9 bases between. CDR3 amino acids: CSARRPETQYF. CDR3 in DNA: TGCAGTGCTCGACGACCGGAGACCCAGTACTTC.

A remark on this clonotype: Possible read error: a much larger clone is one base away. The J gene is TRBJ1-2, the V gene TRBV14; the match to TRBD1 covers 7 bases. The length of the CDR3 is 13 residues. J was trimmed by 2 bases and V by 5 bases; bases with no gene match: 2. Germline V CDR1 and CDR2: SGHDN, FVKESK. CDR3 sequence reads: CASSVQGNYGYTF. CDR3 coding DNA: TGTGCCAGCAGCGTACAGGGGAACTATGGCTACACCTTC.

This chain connects TRBV7-9 to TRBJ1-2; no clear D gene. Trimming took 6 bases from V and 2 from J, leaving 10 bases between them. There are 13 residues in the CDR3. Germline values: CDR1 SEHNR, CDR2 FQNEAQ (reference sequence). CDR3 residues: CASRSDGNYGYTF. The CDR3 DNA sequence: TGTGCCAGCAGGTCGGACGGGAACTATGGCTACACCTTC.

The chain links TRBV7-2 to TRBJ2-7, with a tentative D call TRBD2 (5 bases). Per the germline V gene, CDR1 is SGHTA and CDR2 is FQGNSA. CDR3 length: 14 amino acids. Between the trimmed V and J ends, which lost 4 bases and 3 bases, there was a span of 13 bases. The CDR3 here is CASSSGYPVYEQYF. The CDR3 nucleotides read TGTGCCAGCAGCTCGGGATATCCTGTCTACGAGCAGTACTTC. The complete variable domain, with remaining parts taken from reference TRBV7-2 and TRBJ2-7, reads GAGVSQSPSNKVTEKGKDVELRCDPISGHTALYWYRQSLGQGLEFLIYFQGNSAPDKSGLPSDRFSAERTGGSVSTLTIQRTQQEDSAVYLCASSSGYPVYEQYFGPGTRLTVT.

V gene TRBV9 combines with J gene TRBJ2-3; D could derive from TRBD1 or TRBD2 (5 bases each). CDR1 SGDLS and CDR2 YYNGEE come from the germline V gene. V shed 0 bases and J shed 0 bases, with 20 bases lying between them. The CDR3 extends over 19 amino acids. The CDR3 protein is CASSVEMWGSAGSTDTQYF. The DNA of the CDR3 is TGTGCCAGCAGCGTAGAGATGTGGGGGAGCGCCGGGAGCACAGATACGCAGTATTTT. Complete variable domain (other parts from reference TRBV9 and TRBJ2-3): DSGVTQTPKHLITATGQRVTLRCSPRSGDLSVYWYQQSLDQGLQFLIQYYNGEERAKGNILERFSAQQFPDLHSELNLSSLELGDSALYFCASSVEMWGSAGSTDTQYFGPGTRLTVL.

In this sample, this clonotype turned up many times. This chain connects TRBV6-4 to TRBJ2-1; weak D call: TRBD2 (6 bases). This CDR3 comprises 15 residues. V was pared by 3 bases and J by 5 bases, with 14 bases between. CDR1 is MRHNA, CDR2 SNTAGT, per germline. CDR3 sequence reads: CASSESSVSDNEQFF. The CDR3 nucleotides read TGTGCCAGCAGTGAGTCTAGCGTTTCGGACAATGAGCAGTTCTTC.

The V gene is TRBV24-1, the J gene TRBJ2-1; TRBD1 is a possible D gene (6 bases). Germline values: CDR1 KGHDR, CDR2 SFDVKD. The CDR3 spans 15 residues. Trimming took off 4 bases at V and 6 bases at J, with 15 bases between the two ends. DNA for the CDR3: TGTGCCACCAGTGACCCCCCCGGACAGACCAATGAGCAGTTCTTC. Translation: CATSDPPGQTNEQFF.

This clonotype was recorded at least ten times. This chain uses TRBV5-1 with TRBJ2-1; D is unclear. The germline V and J ends were trimmed by 2 bases and 8 bases, with 11 bases remaining between them. Germline V CDR1 and CDR2: SGHRS, YFSETQ. CDR3 length equals 13 residues. The CDR3 nucleotides are TGCGCCAGCAGCTTTTATGGCTTTGATGAGCAGTTCTTC. Its translation: CASSFYGFDEQFF.

This clonotype occurred a few times. The chain joins TRBV7-2 to TRBJ2-5; no clear D. This CDR3 has 15 residues. Trimming shortened V by 4 bases and J by 3 bases, and 15 bases separated the two germline ends. Per germline, CDR1 SGHTA and CDR2 FQGNSA. The CDR3 region is CASSSAGSRKETQYF. In DNA, the CDR3 is TGTGCCAGCAGCTCAGCCGGGTCGAGGAAAGAGACCCAGTACTTC. The variable domain in full, completed from reference TRBV7-2 and TRBJ2-5, reads GAGVSQSPSNKVTEKGKDVELRCDPISGHTALYWYRQSLGQGLEFLIYFQGNSAPDKSGLPSDRFSAERTGGSVSTLTIQRTQQEDSAVYLCASSSAGSRKETQYFGPGTRLLVL.

This clonotype was detected ten times or more. The chain links TRBV24-1 to TRBJ2-4; the D call may be TRBD1 or TRBD2 (5 bases each). The germline CDR1 and CDR2 sequences are KGHDR and SFDVKD. This CDR3 spans 14 amino acids. V was pared by 5 bases and J by 6 bases, with 13 bases between. CDR3 in DNA: TGTGCCACCAGTGCAGGGACGGTCGGAAACATTCAGTACTTC. This codes for CATSAGTVGNIQYF.